The present T cell receptor (beta chain) was sequenced within a study of blood T cell repertoires in COVID-19. Turning to the study itself: The United States, Italy and Spain were the sources of the acute and convalescent COVID-19 samples.

V was pared by 0 bases and J by 5 bases, with 6 bases of the junction left unmatched. Per the germline V gene, CDR1 is SGDLS and CDR2 is YYNGEE. This CDR3 has 15 residues. The authors' processing: Cell counts per sample came from amplifying reference gene primers. Repertoires were generated with immunoSEQ multiplex PCR, while TCRdb's copy carries only in-frame clones and drops some. D and trimming come from the DNA, and the V and J calls and clone size come from that table. The sample comprises about 44,000 clones, roughly four fifths of which are singletons, and roughly 42% rests with the top ten. The specimen sequenced was peripheral blood. The source of this sequence is a human donor in a cohort sampled during active COVID-19. This sequence joins TRBV9 and TRBJ2-7, with 9 bases fitting TRBD2. CDR3 sequence reads: CASSVGAGGPHEQYF. The CDR3 DNA reads as TGTGCCAGCAGCGTAGGGGCGGGGGGGCCCCACGAGCAGTACTTC.